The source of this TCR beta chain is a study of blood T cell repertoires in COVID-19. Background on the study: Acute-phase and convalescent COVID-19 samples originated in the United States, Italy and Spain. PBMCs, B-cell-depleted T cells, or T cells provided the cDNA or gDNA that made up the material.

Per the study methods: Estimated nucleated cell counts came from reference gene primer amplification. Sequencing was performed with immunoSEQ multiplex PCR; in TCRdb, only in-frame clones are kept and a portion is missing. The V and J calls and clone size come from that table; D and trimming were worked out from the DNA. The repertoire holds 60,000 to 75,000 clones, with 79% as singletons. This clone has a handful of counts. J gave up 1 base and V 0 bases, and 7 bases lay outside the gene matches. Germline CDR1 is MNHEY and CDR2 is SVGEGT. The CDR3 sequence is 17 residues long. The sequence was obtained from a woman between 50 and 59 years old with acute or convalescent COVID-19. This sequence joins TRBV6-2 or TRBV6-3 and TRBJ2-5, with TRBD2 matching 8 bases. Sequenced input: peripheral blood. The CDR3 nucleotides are TGTGCCAGCAGTTACTCGAGGGTCGGGAGGGTCCAAGAGACCCAGTACTTC. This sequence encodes CASSYSRVGRVQETQYF.